The rows below give T cell receptor beta chains drawn from one sample of a study of long-term antiretroviral therapy in people with HIV. Sequencing used immunoSEQ multiplex PCR; TCRdb keeps in-frame clones, though not all of them. This table has approximately 30,000 clones, 80% to 85% appearing once. Here the sequenced sample was unsorted PBMCs, taken 0.4 years after starting antiretroviral therapy. The receptors come from a man aged 18-30 years with HIV. The CDR3 runs from the conserved cysteine through the conserved F or W. D genes are given only for firm matches. Size is stated for part of the rows, as once, few or many counts, or as a class when the clone is expanded.

CDR3 protein,CDR3 DNA,J gene,D gene,clone size,CDR3 length,V gene
CAISDRGPPGELFF,TGTGCCATCAGTGACAGGGGGCCCCCCGGGGAGCTGTTTTTT,TRBJ2-2,TRBD1,.,14,TRBV10-3
CASCFLAGVYNEQFF,TGTGCCAGCTGTTTCCTAGCGGGAGTATACAATGAGCAGTTCTTC,TRBJ2-1,TRBD2,once,15,TRBV6-1
CASSPGFSRHYEQYF,TGTGCCAGCAGTCCAGGGTTCAGTAGGCATTACGAGCAGTACTTC,TRBJ2-7,.,.,15,TRBV7-6
CASCPGTSSYNEQFF,TGTGCCAGCTGCCCCGGGACTAGCTCCTACAATGAGCAGTTCTTC,TRBJ2-1,TRBD2,.,15,TRBV28
CASSLAGNSNQPQHF,TGTGCCAGCAGCTTAGCTGGAAATAGCAATCAGCCCCAGCATTTT,TRBJ1-5,.,once,15,TRBV7-8
CAIRTTGGAEGNTIYF,TGTGCCATCAGAACTACAGGGGGCGCGGAGGGAAACACCATATATTTT,TRBJ1-3,TRBD1,.,16,TRBV10-3
CASSLNLVLGRSDNEQFF,TGTGCCAGCAGCTTAAATCTGGTGTTAGGGAGGTCAGACAATGAGCAGTTCTTC,TRBJ2-1,.,.,18,TRBV7-3
CASSKQVMNTEAFF,TGTGCCAGCAGTAAACAGGTCATGAACACTGAAGCTTTCTTT,TRBJ1-1,.,.,14,TRBV6-5
CASSITTGATEAFF,TGTGCCAGCAGCATAACCACAGGGGCCACTGAAGCTTTCTTT,TRBJ1-1,TRBD1,.,14,TRBV7-9
CASSLRGRGQPQHF,TGTGCCAGCAGCTTGAGGGGGAGAGGTCAGCCCCAGCATTTT,TRBJ1-5,.,.,14,TRBV5-6
CASSPITSVETQYF,TGTGCCAGCAGTCCCATAACTAGCGTCGAGACCCAGTACTTC,TRBJ2-5,TRBD2,.,14,TRBV27
CASSYSKRSAFF,TGTGCCAGCAGTTACTCGAAGCGGTCAGCTTTCTTT,TRBJ1-1,.,.,12,TRBV6-6
CASGPLAGGETQYF,TGTGCTAGTGGCCCACTAGCGGGGGGGGAGACCCAGTACTTC,TRBJ2-5,TRBD2,.,14,TRBV12-5
CSVGVTANTGELFF,TGCAGCGTTGGCGTTACGGCGAACACCGGGGAGCTGTTTTTT,TRBJ2-2,.,once,14,TRBV29-1
CASSGTDSFSGANVLTF,TGTGCCAGCAGCGGAACGGACAGCTTCTCTGGGGCCAACGTCCTGACTTTC,TRBJ2-6,.,.,17,TRBV5-5
CASSLDQVGGVEKLFF,TGTGCCAGCAGCTTAGATCAAGTCGGAGGGGTTGAAAAACTGTTTTTT,TRBJ1-4,.,.,16,TRBV11-2
CASSDRVEETQYF,TGCGCCAGCAGTGACAGGGTTGAGGAGACCCAGTACTTC,TRBJ2-5,.,once,13,TRBV10-1
CASYHPRHGYTF,TGTGCCAGCTATCATCCCCGTCACGGCTACACCTTC,TRBJ1-2,.,.,12,TRBV11-2
CASSAPSTGRGGQPQHF,TGTGCCAGCAGTGCCCCCTCGACAGGCCGAGGGGGTCAGCCCCAGCATTTT,TRBJ1-5,.,.,17,TRBV28
CASSAGQGALTDTQYF,TGTGCCAGCAGCGCCGGTCAGGGGGCGCTGACAGATACGCAGTATTTT,TRBJ2-3,TRBD1,.,16,TRBV7-9
CATSFNEKLFF,TGTGCCACCTCCTTTAATGAAAAACTGTTTTTT,TRBJ1-4,.,.,11,TRBV28
CASSLAGTSLSLADTQYF,TGTGCCAGCAGCTTAGCCGGGACTAGCCTTTCATTGGCAGATACGCAGTATTTT,TRBJ2-3,TRBD2,.,18,TRBV7-6
CASSHRGANEQFF,TGTGCCAGTAGTCACAGGGGGGCCAATGAGCAGTTCTTC,TRBJ2-1,TRBD1,.,13,TRBV19
CARSFRDFSYNGEQFF,TGTGCCAGAAGCTTCCGGGACTTTTCATACAATGGCGAGCAGTTCTTC,TRBJ2-1,.,.,16,TRBV7-5
CASRTSGGAWPYEQYF,TGCGCCAGCCGGACTAGCGGGGGGGCATGGCCCTACGAGCAGTACTTC,TRBJ2-7,TRBD2,.,16,TRBV10-2
CASSTGGNEQFF,TGTGCCAGCAGCACCGGGGGGAATGAGCAGTTCTTC,TRBJ2-1,TRBD2,.,12,TRBV6-6
CASSSIVSGANVLTF,TGTGCCAGCAGCTCTATAGTCTCTGGGGCCAACGTCCTGACTTTC,TRBJ2-6,.,.,15,TRBV5-4
CASSPTDAYEQYF,TGTGCCAGCAGCCCGACAGACGCCTACGAGCAGTACTTC,TRBJ2-7,.,.,13,TRBV25-1
CASSQGEGGDGSFF,TGTGCCAGCAGCCAAGGGGAGGGAGGTGATGGGTCTTTCTTT,TRBJ1-1,.,.,14,TRBV6-4
CASSEWVTGGDYGYTF,TGTGCCAGCAGTGAATGGGTTACAGGGGGCGACTATGGCTACACCTTC,TRBJ1-2,TRBD1,.,16,TRBV25-1
CASSLGSAGSSYNEQFF,TGTGCCAGCAGCTTAGGATCTGCAGGGAGCTCCTACAATGAGCAGTTCTTC,TRBJ2-1,.,.,17,TRBV7-9
CASSLGVQDTEAFF,TGTGCCAGCAGCTTAGGCGTACAGGACACTGAAGCTTTCTTT,TRBJ1-1,.,once,14,TRBV5-6
CSASLADTQYF,TGCAGTGCTTCACTAGCGGATACGCAGTATTTT,TRBJ2-3,TRBD2,.,11,TRBV20-1
CASSVGRGAKETQYF,TGTGCCAGCAGCGTAGGTCGGGGGGCTAAAGAGACCCAGTACTTC,TRBJ2-5,.,.,15,TRBV9
CASSAGTGGPYEQYF,TGTGCCAGCAGCGCCGGGACAGGGGGCCCCTACGAGCAGTACTTC,TRBJ2-7,TRBD1,.,15,TRBV9
CASSDGRQKRVGNQPQHF,TGTGCCAGCAGTGACGGTAGGCAAAAACGAGTGGGCAATCAGCCCCAGCATTTT,TRBJ1-5,.,.,18,TRBV6-4
CASSPQGGDYEQYF,TGTGCCAGCAGTCCGCAGGGGGGGGACTACGAGCAGTACTTC,TRBJ2-7,.,.,14,TRBV7-6
CASSFRPLGYNEQFF,TGTGCCAGCAGCTTCAGGCCCCTTGGGTACAATGAGCAGTTCTTC,TRBJ2-1,.,.,15,TRBV5-4
CASSYSGGRSNEQFF,TGTGCCAGCAGTTATAGCGGGGGTAGGTCCAATGAGCAGTTCTTC,TRBJ2-1,TRBD2,.,15,TRBV27
CASSVEDNEQFF,TGTGCCAGCAGCGTAGAGGACAATGAGCAGTTCTTC,TRBJ2-1,.,.,12,TRBV9
CSARGGYEQYF,TGCAGCGCCAGGGGGGGGTACGAGCAGTACTTC,TRBJ2-7,.,.,11,TRBV29-1
CATVRVLNQPQHF,TGTGCGACGGTCAGGGTCCTCAATCAGCCCCAGCATTTT,TRBJ1-5,.,.,13,TRBV10-3
CASSLSSGPYYEQYF,TGCGCCAGCAGCTTGTCGTCAGGGCCCTACTACGAGCAGTACTTC,TRBJ2-7,.,.,15,TRBV5-1
CASGFGANEKLFF,TGTGCTAGTGGTTTCGGGGCTAATGAAAAACTGTTTTTT,TRBJ1-4,.,.,13,TRBV12-5
CASSTDREWGTGELFF,TGTGCCAGCAGCACGGACCGAGAGTGGGGCACCGGGGAGCTGTTTTTT,TRBJ2-2,.,.,16,TRBV7-9
CASTPRRVDGYTF,TGTGCCAGCACGCCCCGCAGGGTGGATGGCTACACCTTC,TRBJ1-2,.,once,13,TRBV6-5
CASSPGGGGGEQFF,TGCGCCAGCAGCCCGGGCGGGGGGGGTGGTGAGCAGTTCTTC,TRBJ2-1,TRBD2,.,14,TRBV4-1
CASSRGQGAEAFF,TGTGCCAGCAGCCGGGGACAGGGCGCTGAAGCTTTCTTT,TRBJ1-1,TRBD1,.,13,TRBV13
CASSQVGGRLETQYF,TGCGCCAGCAGCCAAGTGGGGGGGCGTTTGGAGACCCAGTACTTC,TRBJ2-5,.,.,15,TRBV4-1
CSAVWGRAVDTQYF,TGCAGCGCCGTTTGGGGGAGGGCCGTAGATACGCAGTATTTT,TRBJ2-3,TRBD2,.,14,TRBV29-1
CASSPFTSSEQYF,TGCGCCAGCAGCCCTTTTACTAGTTCCGAGCAGTACTTC,TRBJ2-7,.,once,13,TRBV4-1
CASSRLREVYNEQFF,TGTGCCAGTAGTAGGTTGCGGGAGGTCTACAATGAGCAGTTCTTC,TRBJ2-1,TRBD2,.,15,TRBV19
CASSLDRTGNTEAFF,TGTGCCAGCAGCTTAGACCGGACGGGAAACACTGAAGCTTTCTTT,TRBJ1-1,.,.,15,TRBV7-9
CASSVGGTGGYEQYF,TGTGCCAGCAGCGTAGGCGGGACAGGGGGATACGAGCAGTACTTC,TRBJ2-7,TRBD1,.,15,TRBV9
CASSPSKYEQYF,TGTGCCAGCTCACCATCGAAATACGAGCAGTACTTC,TRBJ2-7,.,.,12,TRBV18